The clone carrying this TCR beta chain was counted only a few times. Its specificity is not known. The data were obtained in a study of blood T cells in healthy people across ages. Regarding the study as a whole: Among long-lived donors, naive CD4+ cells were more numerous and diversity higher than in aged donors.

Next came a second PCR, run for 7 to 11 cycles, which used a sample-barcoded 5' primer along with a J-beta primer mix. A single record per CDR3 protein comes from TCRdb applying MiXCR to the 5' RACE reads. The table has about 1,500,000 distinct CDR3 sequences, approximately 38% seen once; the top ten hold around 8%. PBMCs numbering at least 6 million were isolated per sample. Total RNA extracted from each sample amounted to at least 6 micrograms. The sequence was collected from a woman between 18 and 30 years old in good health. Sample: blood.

The DNA of the CDR3 is TGTGCCAGCAGCGTGATAAGGCCAGGGGGCGGAGGCTATGGCTACACCTTC. It yields the protein CASSVIRPGGGGYGYTF. This chain links TRBV2 with TRBJ1-2; TRBD1 agrees at 8 bases. The CDR3 runs 17 residues. The junction had 16 bases not matched to a gene; V was cut back by 6 bases and J by 4 bases. The germline gives CDR1 SNHLY, CDR2 FYNNEI.